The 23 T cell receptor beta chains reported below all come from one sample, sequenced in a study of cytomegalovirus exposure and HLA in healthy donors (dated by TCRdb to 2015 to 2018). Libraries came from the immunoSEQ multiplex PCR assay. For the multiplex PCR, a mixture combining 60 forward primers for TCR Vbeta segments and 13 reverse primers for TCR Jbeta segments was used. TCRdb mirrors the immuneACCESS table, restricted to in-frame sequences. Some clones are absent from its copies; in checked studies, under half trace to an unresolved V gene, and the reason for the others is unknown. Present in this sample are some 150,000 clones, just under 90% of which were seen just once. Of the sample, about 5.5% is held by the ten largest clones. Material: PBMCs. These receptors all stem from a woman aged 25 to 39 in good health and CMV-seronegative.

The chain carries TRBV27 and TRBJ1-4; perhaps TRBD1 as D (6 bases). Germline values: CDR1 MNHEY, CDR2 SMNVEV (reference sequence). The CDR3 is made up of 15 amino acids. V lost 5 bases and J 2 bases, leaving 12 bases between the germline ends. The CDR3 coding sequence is TGTGCCAGCAGTCCTACAGGGATGACTAATGAAAAACTGTTTTTT. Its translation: CASSPTGMTNEKLFF.

The CDR3 sequence: CSVALAVYNEQFF. In nucleotides, the CDR3 is TGCAGCGTGGCGCTAGCGGTTTACAATGAGCAGTTCTTC. The chain is built from TRBV29-1 and TRBJ2-1, with TRBD2 identical over 7 bases. The CDR3 covers 13 residues. The V gene end was trimmed by 6 bases and the J gene end by 4 bases; junction bases not matched to a gene: 6. Germline CDR1 reads SQVTM; CDR2 reads ANQGSEA.

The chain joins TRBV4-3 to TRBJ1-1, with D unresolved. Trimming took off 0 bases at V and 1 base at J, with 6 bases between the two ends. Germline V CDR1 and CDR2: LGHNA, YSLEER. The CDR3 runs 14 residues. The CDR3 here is CASSQERWNTEAFF. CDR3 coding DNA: TGCGCCAGCAGCCAAGAACGGTGGAACACTGAAGCTTTCTTT.

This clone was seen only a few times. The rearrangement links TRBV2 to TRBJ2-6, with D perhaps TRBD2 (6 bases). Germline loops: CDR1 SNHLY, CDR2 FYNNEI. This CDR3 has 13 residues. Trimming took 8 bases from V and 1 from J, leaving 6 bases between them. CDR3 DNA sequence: TGTGCCAGCGGAGGGTCTGGGGCCAACGTCCTGACTTTC. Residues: CASGGSGANVLTF. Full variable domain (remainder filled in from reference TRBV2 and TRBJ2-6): EPEVTQTPSHQVTQMGQEVILRCVPISNHLYFYWYRQILGQKVEFLVSFYNNEISEKSEIFDDQFSVERPDGSNFTLKIRSTKLEDSAMYFCASGGSGANVLTFGAGSRLTVL.

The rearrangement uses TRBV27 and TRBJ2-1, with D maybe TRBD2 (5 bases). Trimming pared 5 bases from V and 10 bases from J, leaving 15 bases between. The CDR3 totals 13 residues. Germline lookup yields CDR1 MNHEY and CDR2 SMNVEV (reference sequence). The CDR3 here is CASSPDWRAEQFF. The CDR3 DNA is TGTGCCAGCAGTCCTGACTGGCGGGCAGAGCAGTTCTTC.

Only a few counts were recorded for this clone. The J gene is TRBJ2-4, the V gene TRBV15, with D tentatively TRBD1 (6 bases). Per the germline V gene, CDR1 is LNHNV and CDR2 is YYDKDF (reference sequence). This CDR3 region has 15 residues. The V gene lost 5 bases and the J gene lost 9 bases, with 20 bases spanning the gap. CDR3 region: CATSGRQVQGRIQYF. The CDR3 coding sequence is TGTGCCACCAGCGGGAGACAGGTTCAGGGTCGCATTCAGTACTTC.

The CDR3 sequence is CASSQLVYGRGPNYGYTF. CDR3 DNA: TGTGCCAGCAGCCAGTTGGTGTACGGCAGGGGGCCTAACTATGGCTACACCTTC. This chain joins TRBV4-2 and TRBJ1-2; 8 bases agree with TRBD1. This CDR3 is 18 amino acids long. J was trimmed by 0 bases and V by 3 bases; bases with no gene match: 12. Germline CDR1 and CDR2: LGHNA and YNFKEQ.

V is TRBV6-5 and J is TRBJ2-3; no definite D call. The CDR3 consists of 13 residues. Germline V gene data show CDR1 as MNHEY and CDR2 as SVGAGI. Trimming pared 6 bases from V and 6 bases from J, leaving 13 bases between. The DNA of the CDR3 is TGTGCCAGCAGCTTCGACTCCTTCGATACGCAGTATTTT. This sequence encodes CASSFDSFDTQYF.

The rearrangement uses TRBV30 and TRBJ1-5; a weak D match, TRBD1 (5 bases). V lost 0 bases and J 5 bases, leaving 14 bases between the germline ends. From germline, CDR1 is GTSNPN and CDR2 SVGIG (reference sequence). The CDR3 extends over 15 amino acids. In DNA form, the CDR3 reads TGTGCCTGGAGTGTACTGGGGCAGGGTGATCAGCCCCAGCATTTT. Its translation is CAWSVLGQGDQPQHF.

CDR3 in amino acids: CASSVVDARGSGMQFF. In nucleotides, the CDR3 is TGTGCCAGCAGCGTAGTCGATGCGAGGGGTAGCGGAATGCAGTTCTTC. This chain uses TRBV9 with TRBJ2-1; D perhaps matches TRBD2 (6 bases). V was cut by 0 bases and J by 12 bases, with 22 bases left in between. This CDR3 has 16 residues. Per the germline V gene, CDR1 is SGDLS and CDR2 is YYNGEE.

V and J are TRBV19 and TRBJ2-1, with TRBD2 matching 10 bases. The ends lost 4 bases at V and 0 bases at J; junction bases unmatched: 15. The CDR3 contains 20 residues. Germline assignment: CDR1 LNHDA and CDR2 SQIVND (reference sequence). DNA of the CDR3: TGTGCCAGTAGTACACCCCCGGCACTAGCGGGATCTGACTCCTACAATGAGCAGTTCTTC. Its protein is CASSTPPALAGSDSYNEQFF.

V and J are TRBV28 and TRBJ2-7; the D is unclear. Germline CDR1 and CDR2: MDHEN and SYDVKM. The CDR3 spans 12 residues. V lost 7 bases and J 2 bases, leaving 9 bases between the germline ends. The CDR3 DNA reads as TGTGCCAGCACCGTCTCGGCCTACGAGCAGTACTTC. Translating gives CASTVSAYEQYF. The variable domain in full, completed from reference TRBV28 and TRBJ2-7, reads DVKVTQSSRYLVKRTGEKVFLECVQDMDHENMFWYRQDPGLGLRLIYFSYDVKMKEKGDIPEGYSVSREKKERFSLILESASTNQTSMYLCASTVSAYEQYFGPGTRLTVT.

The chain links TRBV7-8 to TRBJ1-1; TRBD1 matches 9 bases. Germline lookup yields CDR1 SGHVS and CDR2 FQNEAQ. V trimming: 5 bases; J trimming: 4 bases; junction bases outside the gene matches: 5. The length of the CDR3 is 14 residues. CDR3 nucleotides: TGTGCCAGCAGCGAACAGGGGGCGGGCACTGAAGCTTTCTTT. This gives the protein CASSEQGAGTEAFF.

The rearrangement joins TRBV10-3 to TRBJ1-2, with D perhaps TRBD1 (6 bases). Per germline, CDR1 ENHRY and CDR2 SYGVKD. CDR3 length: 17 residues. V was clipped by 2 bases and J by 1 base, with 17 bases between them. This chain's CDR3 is CAISETGLPNFNYGYTF. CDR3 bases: TGTGCCATCAGTGAGACAGGGCTCCCAAATTTTAACTATGGCTACACCTTC.

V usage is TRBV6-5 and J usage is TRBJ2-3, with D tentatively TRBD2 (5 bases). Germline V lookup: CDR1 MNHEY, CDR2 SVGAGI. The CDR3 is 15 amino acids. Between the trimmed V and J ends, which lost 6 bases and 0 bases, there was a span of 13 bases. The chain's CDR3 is CASRRTDSSTDTQYF. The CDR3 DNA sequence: TGTGCCAGCAGGAGAACGGACTCTAGCACAGATACGCAGTATTTT.

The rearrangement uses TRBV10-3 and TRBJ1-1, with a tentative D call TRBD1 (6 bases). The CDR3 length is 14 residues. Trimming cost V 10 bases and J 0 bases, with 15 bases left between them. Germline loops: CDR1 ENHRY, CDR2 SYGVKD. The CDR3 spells CASTSQGMNTEAFF. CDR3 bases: TGTGCCAGCACTTCACAGGGAATGAACACTGAAGCTTTCTTT.

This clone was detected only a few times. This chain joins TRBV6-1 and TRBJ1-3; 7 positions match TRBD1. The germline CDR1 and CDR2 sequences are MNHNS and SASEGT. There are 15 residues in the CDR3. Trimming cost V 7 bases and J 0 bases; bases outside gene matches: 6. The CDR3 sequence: CASMGTVHSGNTIYF. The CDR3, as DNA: TGTGCCAGCATGGGGACAGTTCACTCTGGAAACACCATATATTTT.

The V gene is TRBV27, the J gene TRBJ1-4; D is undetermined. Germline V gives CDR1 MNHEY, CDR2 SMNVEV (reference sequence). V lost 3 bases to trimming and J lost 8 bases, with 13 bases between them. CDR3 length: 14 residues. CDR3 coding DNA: TGTGCCAGCAGTTTCCACGGAGCGGACGAAAAACTGTTTTTT. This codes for CASSFHGADEKLFF.

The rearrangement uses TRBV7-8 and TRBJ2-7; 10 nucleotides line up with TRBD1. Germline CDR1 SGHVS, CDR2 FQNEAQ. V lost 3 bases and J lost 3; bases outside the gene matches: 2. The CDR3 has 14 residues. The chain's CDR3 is CASSFRDRGYEQYF. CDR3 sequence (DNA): TGTGCCAGCAGCTTCCGGGACAGGGGCTACGAGCAGTACTTC.

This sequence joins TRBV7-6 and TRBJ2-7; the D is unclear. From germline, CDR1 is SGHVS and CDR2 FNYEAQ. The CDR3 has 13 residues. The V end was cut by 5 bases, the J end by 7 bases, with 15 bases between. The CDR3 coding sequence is TGTGCCAGCAGCCCCTCAGCGTCGTTAGAGCAGTACTTC. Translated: CASSPSASLEQYF.

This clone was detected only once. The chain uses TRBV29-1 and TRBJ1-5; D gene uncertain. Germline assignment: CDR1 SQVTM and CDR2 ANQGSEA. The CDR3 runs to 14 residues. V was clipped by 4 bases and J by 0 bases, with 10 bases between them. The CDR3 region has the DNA TGCAGCGTTGTAGACACTAATAGCAATCAGCCCCAGCATTTT. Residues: CSVVDTNSNQPQHF.

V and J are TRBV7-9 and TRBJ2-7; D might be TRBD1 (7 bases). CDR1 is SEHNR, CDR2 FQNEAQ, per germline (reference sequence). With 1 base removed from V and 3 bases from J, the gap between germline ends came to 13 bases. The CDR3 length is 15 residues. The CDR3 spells CASSLGQGDFYEQYF. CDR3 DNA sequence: TGTGCCAGCAGCTTAGGCCAGGGGGACTTCTACGAGCAGTACTTC.

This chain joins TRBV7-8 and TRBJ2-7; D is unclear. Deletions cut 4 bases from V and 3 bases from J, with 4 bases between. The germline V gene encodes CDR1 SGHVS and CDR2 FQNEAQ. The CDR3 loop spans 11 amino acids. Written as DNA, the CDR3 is TGTGCCAGCAGCTCAGACTACGAGCAGTACTTC. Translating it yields CASSSDYEQYF.